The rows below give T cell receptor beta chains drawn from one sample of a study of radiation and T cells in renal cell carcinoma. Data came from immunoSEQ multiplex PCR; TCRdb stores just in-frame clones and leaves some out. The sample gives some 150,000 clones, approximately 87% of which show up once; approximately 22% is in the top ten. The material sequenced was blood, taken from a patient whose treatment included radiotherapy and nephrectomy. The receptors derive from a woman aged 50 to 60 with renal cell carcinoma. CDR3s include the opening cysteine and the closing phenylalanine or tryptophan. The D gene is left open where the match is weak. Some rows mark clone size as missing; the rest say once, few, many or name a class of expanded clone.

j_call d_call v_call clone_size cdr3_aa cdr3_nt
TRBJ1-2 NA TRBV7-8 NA CASSRVMGGRSWDGYTF TGTGCCAGCAGCCGGGTGATGGGGGGAAGATCTTGGGATGGCTACACCTTC
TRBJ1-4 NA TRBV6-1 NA CASREGGDHRLFF TGTGCCAGCAGGGAAGGGGGGGACCATCGGCTGTTTTTT
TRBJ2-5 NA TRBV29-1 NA CSVGGPAEETQYF TGCAGCGTAGGGGGACCGGCCGAGGAGACCCAGTACTTC
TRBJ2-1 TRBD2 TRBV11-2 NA CASSSGVKDEQFF TGTGCCAGTAGCAGCGGGGTTAAGGATGAGCAGTTCTTC
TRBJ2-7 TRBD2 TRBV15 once CATSRDLAVSSYEQYF TGTGCCACCAGCAGAGATCTAGCGGTGAGCTCCTACGAGCAGTACTTC
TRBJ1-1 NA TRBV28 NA CASSLSQGLEAFF TGTGCCAGCAGTTTGTCGCAGGGGTTGGAAGCTTTCTTT
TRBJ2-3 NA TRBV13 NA CASSRGADTQYF TGTGCCAGCAGCAGGGGGGCAGATACGCAGTATTTT
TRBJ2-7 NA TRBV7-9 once CASSARTLLDEQYF TGTGCCAGCAGCGCACGGACCCTTTTGGACGAGCAGTACTTC
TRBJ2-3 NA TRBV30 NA CAWSPDRPPDTQYF TGTGCCTGGAGTCCGGACCGACCCCCGGATACGCAGTATTTT
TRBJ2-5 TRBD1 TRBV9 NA CASSPDRVGETQYF TGTGCCAGCAGCCCGGACAGGGTAGGAGAGACCCAGTACTTC
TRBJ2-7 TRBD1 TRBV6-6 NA CASSYSMAGGLGEQYF TGTGCCAGCAGTTACTCGATGGCAGGGGGCTTAGGCGAGCAGTACTTC
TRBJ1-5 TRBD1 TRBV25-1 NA CASSDRGLGQPQHF TGTGCCAGCAGTGACAGGGGGCTCGGACAGCCCCAGCATTTT
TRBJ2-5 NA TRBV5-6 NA CASSLVGETQYF TGTGCCAGCAGCTTGGTAGGAGAGACCCAGTACTTC
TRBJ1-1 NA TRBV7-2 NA CASSSRAVNTEAFF TGTGCCAGCAGCTCACGGGCGGTGAACACTGAAGCTTTCTTT
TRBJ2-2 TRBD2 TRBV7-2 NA CASSSTSGFTGELFF TGTGCCAGCAGCTCGACTAGCGGCTTCACCGGGGAGCTGTTTTTT
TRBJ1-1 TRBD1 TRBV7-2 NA CASSFQGVRSFF TGTGCCAGCAGCTTTCAGGGGGTAAGGTCTTTCTTT
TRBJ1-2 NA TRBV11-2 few CASSLDWTYGYTF TGTGCCAGCAGCTTAGATTGGACCTATGGCTACACCTTC
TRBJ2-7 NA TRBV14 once CASSQDWQKYEQYF TGTGCCAGCAGCCAAGACTGGCAGAAATACGAGCAGTACTTC
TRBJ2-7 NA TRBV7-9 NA CASSSERDPYEQYF TGTGCCAGCAGCTCGGAAAGGGACCCCTACGAGCAGTACTTC
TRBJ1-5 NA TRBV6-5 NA CASSGLDSSNQPQHF TGTGCCAGCAGTGGCCTAGACAGTAGCAATCAGCCCCAGCATTTT
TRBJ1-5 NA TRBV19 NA CASSNGGSTPQHF TGTGCCAGTAGTAACGGGGGGTCGACGCCCCAGCATTTT
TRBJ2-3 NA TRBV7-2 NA CASSLNPSDTQYF TGTGCCAGCAGCTTAAACCCCTCGGATACGCAGTATTTT
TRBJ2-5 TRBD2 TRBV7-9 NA CASSSSGRPEETQYF TGTGCCAGCAGCTCCTCCGGGAGGCCCGAAGAGACCCAGTACTTC
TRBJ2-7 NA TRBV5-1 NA CASSLALRGTYEQYF TGCGCCAGCAGCTTGGCCCTCCGGGGGACCTACGAGCAGTACTTC
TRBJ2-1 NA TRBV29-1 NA CSVDRTAGNEQFF TGCAGCGTTGACAGGACAGCGGGTAATGAGCAGTTCTTC
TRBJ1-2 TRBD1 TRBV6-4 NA CASSPTGTADGYTF TGTGCCAGCAGCCCCACCGGGACAGCAGATGGCTACACCTTC
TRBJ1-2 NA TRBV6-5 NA CASSYTNIPYGYTF TGTGCCAGCAGTTATACGAACATTCCCTATGGCTACACCTTC
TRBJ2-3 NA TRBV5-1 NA CASSLNDRADTQYF TGCGCCAGCAGCTTGAACGACCGGGCCGATACGCAGTATTTT
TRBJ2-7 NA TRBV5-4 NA CASSPAVRGAYEQYF TGTGCCAGCAGCCCCGCGGTGAGGGGTGCCTACGAGCAGTACTTC
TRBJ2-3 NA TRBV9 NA CASSPGYDTQYF TGTGCCAGCAGCCCGGGGTACGATACGCAGTATTTT
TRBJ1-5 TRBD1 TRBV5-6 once CASSRGQGGNQPQHF TGTGCCAGCAGCAGGGGACAGGGTGGCAATCAGCCCCAGCATTTT
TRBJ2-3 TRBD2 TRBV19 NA CASSAPTSGRANTQYF TGTGCCAGTAGTGCCCCTACTAGCGGGAGGGCCAATACGCAGTATTTT
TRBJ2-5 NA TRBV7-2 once CASSLAPSAYQETQYF TGTGCCAGCAGCTTAGCGCCCTCGGCGTACCAAGAGACCCAGTACTTC
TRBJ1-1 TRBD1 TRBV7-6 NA CASSLERTGELGTENTEAFF TGTGCCAGCAGCTTAGAAAGGACAGGGGAACTGGGGACGGAGAACACTGAAGCTTTCTTT
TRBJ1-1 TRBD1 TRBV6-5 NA CASSYSADREGAFF TGTGCCAGCAGTTACTCTGCAGACAGGGAGGGAGCTTTCTTT
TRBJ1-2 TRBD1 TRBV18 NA CASSPGQEKGYGYTF TGTGCCAGCTCACCGGGACAGGAAAAGGGCTATGGCTACACCTTC
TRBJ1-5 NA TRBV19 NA CASSSLLLGQGLSNQPQHF TGTGCCAGTAGTTCCCTCCTCCTCGGGCAGGGTCTTAGCAATCAGCCCCAGCATTTT
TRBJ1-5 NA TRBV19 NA CASGQDSNQPQHF TGTGCCAGTGGTCAGGATAGCAATCAGCCCCAGCATTTT
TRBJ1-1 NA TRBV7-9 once CASSLHRKNTEAFF TGTGCCAGCAGCTTACACAGGAAGAACACTGAAGCTTTCTTT
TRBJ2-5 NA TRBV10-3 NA CAIGYNRETQYF TGTGCCATCGGTTACAACCGGGAGACCCAGTACTTC
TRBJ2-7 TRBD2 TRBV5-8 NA CASSLLADYEQYF TGTGCCAGCAGCTTACTAGCGGACTACGAGCAGTACTTC
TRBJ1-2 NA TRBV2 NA CAIERDPEGDGYTF TGTGCCATCGAGAGGGACCCGGAGGGCGATGGCTACACCTTC
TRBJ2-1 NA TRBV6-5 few CASSQNNEQFF TGTGCCAGTTCACAGAACAATGAGCAGTTCTTC
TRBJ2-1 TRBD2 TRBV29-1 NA CSVEDNLGTSGGEDEQFF TGCAGCGTTGAAGACAACCTGGGGACTAGCGGGGGGGAGGATGAGCAGTTCTTC
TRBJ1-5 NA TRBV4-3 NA CASSQDRRNQPQHF TGCGCCAGCAGCCAAGATCGTCGAAATCAGCCCCAGCATTTT
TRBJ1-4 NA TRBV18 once CASSPGSGEKLFF TGTGCCAGCTCACCCGGGAGCGGGGAAAAACTGTTTTTT
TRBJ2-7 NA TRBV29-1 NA CSVDGHGSEQYF TGCAGCGTTGATGGCCACGGGTCGGAGCAGTACTTC
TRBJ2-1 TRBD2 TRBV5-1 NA CASSLTFSGGIYNEQFF TGCGCCAGCAGCTTAACGTTTTCGGGGGGGATCTACAATGAGCAGTTCTTC
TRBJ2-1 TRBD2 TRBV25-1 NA CASSPITSGRYNEQFF TGTGCCAGCAGTCCTATCACTAGCGGGCGATACAATGAGCAGTTCTTC
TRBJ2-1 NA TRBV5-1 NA CASTGTIPYNEQFF TGCGCCAGTACCGGGACCATCCCCTACAATGAGCAGTTCTTC
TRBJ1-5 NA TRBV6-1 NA CASRTTSNQPQHF TGTGCCAGCCGTACCACTAGCAATCAGCCCCAGCATTTT
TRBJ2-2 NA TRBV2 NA CASMKFLAPTGELFF TGTGCCAGCATGAAGTTTTTAGCGCCTACCGGGGAGCTGTTTTTT
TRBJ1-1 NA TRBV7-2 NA CASSARPGLLNTEAFF TGTGCCAGCAGCGCCCGGCCGGGACTCCTGAACACTGAAGCTTTCTTT
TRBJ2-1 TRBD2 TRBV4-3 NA CASSQGSAGDLAGVNEQFF TGCGCCAGCAGCCAAGGCTCTGCAGGGGACCTAGCGGGAGTTAATGAGCAGTTCTTC
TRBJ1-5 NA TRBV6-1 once CASSEGVRNQPQHF TGTGCCAGCAGTGAGGGAGTTAGAAATCAGCCCCAGCATTTT
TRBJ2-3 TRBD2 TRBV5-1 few CASSSDSGGPDTQYF TGCGCCAGCAGCTCGGATAGCGGGGGGCCAGATACGCAGTATTTT
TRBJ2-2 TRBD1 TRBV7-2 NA CASSLVGTGGTGELFF TGTGCCAGCAGCTTAGTGGGGACAGGGGGCACCGGGGAGCTGTTTTTT
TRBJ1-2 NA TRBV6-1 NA CASRRAGGYGYTF TGTGCCAGCCGAAGGGCCGGGGGTTATGGCTACACCTTC
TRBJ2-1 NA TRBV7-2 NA CASSSRQGGRNNEQFF TGTGCCAGCAGCTCTCGACAGGGCGGGAGAAACAATGAGCAGTTCTTC
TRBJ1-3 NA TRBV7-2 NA CASSLWGGSGNTIYF TGTGCCAGCAGCTTATGGGGGGGCTCTGGAAACACCATATATTTT